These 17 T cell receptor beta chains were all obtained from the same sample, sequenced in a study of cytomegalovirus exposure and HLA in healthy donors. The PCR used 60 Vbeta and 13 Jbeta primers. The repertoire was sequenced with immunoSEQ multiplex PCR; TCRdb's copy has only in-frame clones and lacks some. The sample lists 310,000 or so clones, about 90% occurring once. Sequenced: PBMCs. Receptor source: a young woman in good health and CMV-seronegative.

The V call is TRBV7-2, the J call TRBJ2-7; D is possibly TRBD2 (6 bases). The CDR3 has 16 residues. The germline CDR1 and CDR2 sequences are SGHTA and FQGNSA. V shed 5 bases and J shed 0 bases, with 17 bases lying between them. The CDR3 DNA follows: TGTGCCAGCAGCCGAAGGGCGGGATTTAGCTCCTACGAGCAGTACTTC. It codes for CASSRRAGFSSYEQYF.

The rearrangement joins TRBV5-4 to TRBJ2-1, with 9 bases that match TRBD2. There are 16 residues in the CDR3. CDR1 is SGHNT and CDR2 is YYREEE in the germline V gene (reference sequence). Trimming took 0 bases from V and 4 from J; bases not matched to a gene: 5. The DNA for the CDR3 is TGTGCCAGCAGCTTGGGTTCCAGCGGGGGGTACAATGAGCAGTTCTTC. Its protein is CASSLGSSGGYNEQFF.

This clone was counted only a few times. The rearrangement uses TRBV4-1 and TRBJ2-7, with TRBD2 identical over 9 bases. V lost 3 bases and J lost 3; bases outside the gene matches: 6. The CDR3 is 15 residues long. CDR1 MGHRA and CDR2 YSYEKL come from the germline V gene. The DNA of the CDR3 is TGCGCCAGCAGCCAGGTAGCGGGGGCCCTCTACGAGCAGTACTTC. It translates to CASSQVAGALYEQYF.

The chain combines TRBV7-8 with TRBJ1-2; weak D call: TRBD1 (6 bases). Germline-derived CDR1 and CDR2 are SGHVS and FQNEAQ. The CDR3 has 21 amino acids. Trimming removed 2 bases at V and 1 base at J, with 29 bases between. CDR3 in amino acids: CASSLTTLQQLGGRDNYGYTF. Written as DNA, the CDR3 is TGTGCCAGCAGCTTAACGACCCTACAGCAATTGGGGGGGCGCGATAACTATGGCTACACCTTC.

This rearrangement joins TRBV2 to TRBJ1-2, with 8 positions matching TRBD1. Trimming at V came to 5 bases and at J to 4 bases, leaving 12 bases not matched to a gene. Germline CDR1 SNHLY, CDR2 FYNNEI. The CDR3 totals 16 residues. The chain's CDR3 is CASSPGQAISGYGYTF. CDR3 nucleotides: TGTGCCAGCAGTCCGGGACAGGCGATCTCGGGCTATGGCTACACCTTC.

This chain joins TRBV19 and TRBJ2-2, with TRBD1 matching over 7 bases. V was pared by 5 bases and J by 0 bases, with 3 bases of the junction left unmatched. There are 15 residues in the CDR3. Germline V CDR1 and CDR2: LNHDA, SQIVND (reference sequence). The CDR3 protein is CASSLGQTNTGELFF. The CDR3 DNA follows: TGTGCCAGTAGTCTGGGACAGACGAACACCGGGGAGCTGTTTTTT.

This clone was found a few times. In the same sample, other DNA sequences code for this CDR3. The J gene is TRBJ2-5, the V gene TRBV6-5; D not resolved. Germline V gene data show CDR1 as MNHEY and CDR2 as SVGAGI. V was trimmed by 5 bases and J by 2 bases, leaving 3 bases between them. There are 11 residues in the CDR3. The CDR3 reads CASSQQETQYF. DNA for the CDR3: TGTGCCAGCAGTCAACAAGAGACCCAGTACTTC.

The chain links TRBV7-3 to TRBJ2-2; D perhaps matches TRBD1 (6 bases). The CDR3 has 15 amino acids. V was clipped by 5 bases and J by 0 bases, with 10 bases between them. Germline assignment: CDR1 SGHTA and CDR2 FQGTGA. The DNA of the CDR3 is TGTGCCAGCAGCACCGGGACATCGAACACCGGGGAGCTGTTTTTT. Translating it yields CASSTGTSNTGELFF.

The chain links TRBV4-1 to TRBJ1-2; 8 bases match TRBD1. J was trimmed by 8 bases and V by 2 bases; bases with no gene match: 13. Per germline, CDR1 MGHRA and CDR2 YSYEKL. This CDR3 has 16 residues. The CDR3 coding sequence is TGCGCCAGCAGCCAACCGAGGACAGGGTCCTTGGGGGGCTACACCTTC. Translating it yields CASSQPRTGSLGGYTF.

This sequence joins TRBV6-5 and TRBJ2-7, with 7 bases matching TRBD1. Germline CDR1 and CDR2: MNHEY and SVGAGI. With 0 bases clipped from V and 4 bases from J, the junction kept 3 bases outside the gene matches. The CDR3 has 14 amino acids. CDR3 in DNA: TGTGCCAGCAGTTACTCGACAGGGTATTACGAGCAGTACTTC. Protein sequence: CASSYSTGYYEQYF.

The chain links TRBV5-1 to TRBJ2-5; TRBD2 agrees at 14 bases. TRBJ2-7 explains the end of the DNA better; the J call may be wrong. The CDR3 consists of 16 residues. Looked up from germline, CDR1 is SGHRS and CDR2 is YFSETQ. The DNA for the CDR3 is TGCGCCAGCAGCTTGGTGCCGGGACTAGCGGGGGCCGAGCAGTACTTC. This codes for CASSLVPGLAGAEQYF.

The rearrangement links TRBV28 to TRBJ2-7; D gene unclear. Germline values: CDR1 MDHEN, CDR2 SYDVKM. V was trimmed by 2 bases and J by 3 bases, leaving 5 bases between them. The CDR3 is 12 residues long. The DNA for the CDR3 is TGTGCCAGCAGTTTAGGCCTCTACGAGCAGTACTTC. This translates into CASSLGLYEQYF.

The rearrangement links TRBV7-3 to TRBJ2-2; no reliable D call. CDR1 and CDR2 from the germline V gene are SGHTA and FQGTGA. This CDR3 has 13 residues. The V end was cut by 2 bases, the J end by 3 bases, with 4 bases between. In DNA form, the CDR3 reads TGTGCCAGCAGCTTATTATACACCGGGGAGCTGTTTTTT. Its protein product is CASSLLYTGELFF.

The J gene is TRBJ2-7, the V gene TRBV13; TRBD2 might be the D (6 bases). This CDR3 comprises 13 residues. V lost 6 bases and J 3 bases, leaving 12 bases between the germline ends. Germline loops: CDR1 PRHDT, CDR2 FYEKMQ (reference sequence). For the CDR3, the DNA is TGTGCCAGCAGTGCCGGGACTCACTACGAGCAGTACTTC. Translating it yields CASSAGTHYEQYF.

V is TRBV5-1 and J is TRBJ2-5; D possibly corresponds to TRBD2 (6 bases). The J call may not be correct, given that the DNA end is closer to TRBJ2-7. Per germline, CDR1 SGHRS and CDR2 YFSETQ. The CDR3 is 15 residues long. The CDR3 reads CASSLAIGGAVEQYF. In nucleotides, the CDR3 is TGCGCCAGCAGCTTGGCCATCGGGGGTGCAGTCGAGCAGTACTTC.

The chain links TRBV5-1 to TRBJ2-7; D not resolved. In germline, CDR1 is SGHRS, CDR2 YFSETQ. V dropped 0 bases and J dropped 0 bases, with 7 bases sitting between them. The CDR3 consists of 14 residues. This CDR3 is CASSLAGSSYEQYF. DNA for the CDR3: TGCGCCAGCAGCTTGGCAGGAAGCTCCTACGAGCAGTACTTC.

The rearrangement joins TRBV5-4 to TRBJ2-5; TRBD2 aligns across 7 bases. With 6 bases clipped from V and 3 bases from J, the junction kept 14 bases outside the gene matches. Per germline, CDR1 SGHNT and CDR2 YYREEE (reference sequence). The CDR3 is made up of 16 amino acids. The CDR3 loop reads CASTFSYGGIEETQYF. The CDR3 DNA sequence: TGTGCCAGCACCTTCTCGTACGGGGGGATAGAAGAGACCCAGTACTTC.